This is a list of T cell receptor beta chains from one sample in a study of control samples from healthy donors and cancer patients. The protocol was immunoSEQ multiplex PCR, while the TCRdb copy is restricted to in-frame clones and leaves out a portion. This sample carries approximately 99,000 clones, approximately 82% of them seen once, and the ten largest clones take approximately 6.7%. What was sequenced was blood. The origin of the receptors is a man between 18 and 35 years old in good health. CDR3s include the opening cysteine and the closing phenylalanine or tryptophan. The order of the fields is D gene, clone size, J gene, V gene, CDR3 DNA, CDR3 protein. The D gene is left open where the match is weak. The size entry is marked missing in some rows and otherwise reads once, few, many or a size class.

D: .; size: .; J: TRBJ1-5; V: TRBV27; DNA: TGTGCCAGCAGGGGGGGGAGAGCTCAGCCCCAGCATTTT; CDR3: CASRGGRAQPQHF
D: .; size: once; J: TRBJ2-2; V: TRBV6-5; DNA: TGTGCCACCGGGCTAAACACCGGGGAGCTGTTTTTT; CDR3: CATGLNTGELFF
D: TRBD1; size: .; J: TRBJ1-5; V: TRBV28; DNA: TGTGCCAGCAGTTTCGGGCAGGGGGGTTATAGCAATCAGCCCCAGCATTTT; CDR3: CASSFGQGGYSNQPQHF
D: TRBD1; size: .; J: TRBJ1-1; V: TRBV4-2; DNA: TGTGCCAGCAGCCACCGGGGACAGGACCCTGAAGCTTTCTTT; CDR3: CASSHRGQDPEAFF
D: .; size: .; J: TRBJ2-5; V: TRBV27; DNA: TGTGCCAGCAGTCCCCCCAGCAGGGCGCCCTTCCAAGAGACCCAGTACTTC; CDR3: CASSPPSRAPFQETQYF
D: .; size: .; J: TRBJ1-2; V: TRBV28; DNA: TGTGCCAGCACCCCCCCTACTATGGGGGCTGACTATGGCTACACCTTC; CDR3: CASTPPTMGADYGYTF
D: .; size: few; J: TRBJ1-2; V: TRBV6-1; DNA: TGTGCCAGCAGTGAAGGACAGAACTATGGCTACACCTTC; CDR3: CASSEGQNYGYTF
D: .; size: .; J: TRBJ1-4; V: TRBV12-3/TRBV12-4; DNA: TGTGCCAGCAGTTGGGGGAGTGAAAAACTGTTTTTT; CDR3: CASSWGSEKLFF
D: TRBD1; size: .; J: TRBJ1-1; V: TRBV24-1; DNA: TGTGCCACCAGAGCCAAACGTCAGGGGGGGATCTCTGAAGCTTTCTTT; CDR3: CATRAKRQGGISEAFF
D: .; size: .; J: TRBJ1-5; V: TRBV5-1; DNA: TGCGCCAGCAGCTTGTGGGGGGATCAGCCCCAGCATTTT; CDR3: CASSLWGDQPQHF
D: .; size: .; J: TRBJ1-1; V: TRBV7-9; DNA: TGTGCCAGCAGCCCACAGAACACTGAAGCTTTCTTT; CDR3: CASSPQNTEAFF
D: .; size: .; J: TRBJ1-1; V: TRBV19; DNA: TGTGCCAGTAGTCTGCAGTGGGGCACTGAAGCTTTCTTT; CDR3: CASSLQWGTEAFF
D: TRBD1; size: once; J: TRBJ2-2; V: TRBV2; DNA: TGTGCCAGCAAGGGGGCGGGGGAGCTGTTTTTT; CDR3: CASKGAGELFF
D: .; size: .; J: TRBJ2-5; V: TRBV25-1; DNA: TGTGCCAGCAGTGAATTCAGGGATCAAGAGACCCAGTACTTC; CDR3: CASSEFRDQETQYF
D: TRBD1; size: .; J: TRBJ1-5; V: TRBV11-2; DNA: TGTGCCAGCAGCCTCTCACGCAGGGTGGGACAGGGGAATCAGCCCCAGCATTTT; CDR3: CASSLSRRVGQGNQPQHF
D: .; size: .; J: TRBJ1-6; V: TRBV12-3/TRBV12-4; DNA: TGTGCCAGCAGTCTAGCTCGGTCGGCACCCCTCCACTTT; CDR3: CASSLARSAPLHF
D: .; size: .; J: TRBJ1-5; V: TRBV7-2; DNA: TGTGCCAGCAGCCGGATAGTAGGGGGGCGTTGGAGCAATCAGCCCCAGCATTTT; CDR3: CASSRIVGGRWSNQPQHF
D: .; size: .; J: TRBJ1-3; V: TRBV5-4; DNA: TGTGCCAGCAGCTTGGGGCCTCTAAGGGGGAACACCATATATTTT; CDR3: CASSLGPLRGNTIYF
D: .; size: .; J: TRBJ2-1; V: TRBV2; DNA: TGTGCCAGCAGTGAAGCGTTGGGGACGGGGAATGAGCAGTTCTTC; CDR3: CASSEALGTGNEQFF
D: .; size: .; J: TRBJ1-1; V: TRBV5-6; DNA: TGTGCCAGCAGCTTGTATCGGGGGGCCAACACTGAAGCTTTCTTT; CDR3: CASSLYRGANTEAFF
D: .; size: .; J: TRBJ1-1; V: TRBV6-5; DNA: TGTGCCAGCACCTTGACGGCGAACACTGAAGCTTTCTTT; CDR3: CASTLTANTEAFF
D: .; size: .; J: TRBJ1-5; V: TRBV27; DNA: TGTGCCAGCAGGACAGGTGGGCAGCCCCAGCATTTT; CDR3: CASRTGGQPQHF
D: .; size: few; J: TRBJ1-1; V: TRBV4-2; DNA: TGTGCCAGCAGCCAAGATTTCAAGGAAGCTTTCTTT; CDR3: CASSQDFKEAFF
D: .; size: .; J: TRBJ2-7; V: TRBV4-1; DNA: TGCGCCAGCAGTTCATTCAGAGGCTACGAGCAGTACTTC; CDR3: CASSSFRGYEQYF
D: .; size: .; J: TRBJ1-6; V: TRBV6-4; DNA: TGTGCCAGCAGCCCAACAGGGAGCTCCTATAATTCACCCCTCCACTTT; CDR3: CASSPTGSSYNSPLHF
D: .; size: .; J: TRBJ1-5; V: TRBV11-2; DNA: TGTGCCAGCAGCTTAGATCGACAGTCCAATCAGCCCCAGCATTTT; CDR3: CASSLDRQSNQPQHF
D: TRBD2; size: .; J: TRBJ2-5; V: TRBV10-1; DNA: TGCGCCAGCAACCAGACTAGCGGGGGGCAAGAGACCCAGTACTTC; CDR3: CASNQTSGGQETQYF
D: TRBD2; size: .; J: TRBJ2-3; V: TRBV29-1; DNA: TGCAGCGCCGAGGGAGGGCGGACTAGCGGGGTTGATACGCAGTATTTT; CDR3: CSAEGGRTSGVDTQYF
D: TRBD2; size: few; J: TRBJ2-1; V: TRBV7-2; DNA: TGTGCCAGCAGGCTAGCGGGGGCGGGATACAATGAGCAGTTCTTC; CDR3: CASRLAGAGYNEQFF
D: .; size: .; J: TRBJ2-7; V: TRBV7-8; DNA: TGTGCCAGCAGCTTAGCCAGGGATCTTCACTTC; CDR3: CASSLARDLHF
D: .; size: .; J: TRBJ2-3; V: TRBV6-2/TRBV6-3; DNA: TGTGCCAGCAGCCGAATCAGGGGCTTCGATACGCAGTATTTT; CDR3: CASSRIRGFDTQYF
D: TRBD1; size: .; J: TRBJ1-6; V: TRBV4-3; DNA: TGCGCCAGCAGCCAGGGACAGCTCTATAATTCACCCCTCCACTTT; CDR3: CASSQGQLYNSPLHF
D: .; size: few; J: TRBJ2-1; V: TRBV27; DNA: TGTGCCAGCAGTTCCCCCTACTCGGGGGGCCGTTCCTACAATGAGCAGTTCTTC; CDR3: CASSSPYSGGRSYNEQFF
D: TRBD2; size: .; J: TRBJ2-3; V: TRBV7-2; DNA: TGTGCCAGCAGCCTTAGGGCCCAGCGGGGCCTTAGCACAGATACGCAGTATTTT; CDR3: CASSLRAQRGLSTDTQYF
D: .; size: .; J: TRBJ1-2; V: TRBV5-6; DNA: TGTGCCAGCAGCCGCGGACAGACTAACTATGGCTACACCTTC; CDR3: CASSRGQTNYGYTF
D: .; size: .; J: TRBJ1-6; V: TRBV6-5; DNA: TGTGCCACCTTCCTAGGAAGGGGTTCACCCCTCCACTTT; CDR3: CATFLGRGSPLHF
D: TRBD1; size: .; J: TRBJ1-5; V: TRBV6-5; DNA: TGTGCCAGCGGGACAGGGCTTAATCAGCCCCAGCATTTT; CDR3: CASGTGLNQPQHF
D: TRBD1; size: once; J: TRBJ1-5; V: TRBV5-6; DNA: TGTGCCAGCAGCGCGTCCTCGGACAGGGGCAGCAATCAGCCCCAGCATTTT; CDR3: CASSASSDRGSNQPQHF
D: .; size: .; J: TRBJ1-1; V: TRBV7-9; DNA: TGTGCCAGCAGCTTAGACGTTTGGGGGGCCTACAACACTGAAGCTTTCTTT; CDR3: CASSLDVWGAYNTEAFF
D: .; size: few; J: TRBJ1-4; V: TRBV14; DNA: TGTGCCAGCAGCCAAGCAGGGGCCCCTAATGAAAAACTGTTTTTT; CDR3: CASSQAGAPNEKLFF
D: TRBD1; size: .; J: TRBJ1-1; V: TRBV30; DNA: TGTGCCTCTATAATCCCGGGACAGGGGATGAACACTGAAGCTTTCTTT; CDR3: CASIIPGQGMNTEAFF